What follows describes a single T cell receptor (beta chain). What it binds is unknown. The data stem from a study of shared clonotypes between healthy human individuals. Study information: Plates per donor: three CD4 naive, three CD4 memory, two CD8 naive, one CD8 memory. Study observations and caveats: Clonotypes not shared had lower generation probabilities than those common to all four donors.

Sequencing was performed with immunoSEQ multiplex PCR; in TCRdb, only in-frame clones are kept and a portion is missing. This sample has 2,100,000 or so clones, with around 95% found just once. The CD4+ fraction was divided into a CD45RA+ naive subset and a CD45RA-negative memory subset. Specimen: naive CD4+ T cells sorted from blood. Subset described: CD45RA+ positively selected. The sequence came from a man younger than 35 in good health.

The CDR3 DNA reads as TGTGCCAGCAGTTTAGGGCAGCAAGAGACCCAGTACTTC. Protein: CASSLGQQETQYF. The rearrangement joins TRBV28 to TRBJ2-5; D remains unclear. This CDR3 comprises 13 residues. Deletions cut 2 bases from V and 2 bases from J, with 6 bases between. Germline V gene lookup returns CDR1 MDHEN and CDR2 SYDVKM.